What follows are 18 T cell receptor beta chains derived from one specimen sequenced in a study of T cell changes during pregnancy in multiple sclerosis. Sequencing used immunoSEQ multiplex PCR; TCRdb keeps in-frame clones, though not all of them. Among approximately 30,000 clones listed, roughly nine tenths were seen once. The sample in question was CD8+ T cells from peripheral blood mononuclear cells, obtained in the third trimester of pregnancy. All receptors derive from a female donor with multiple sclerosis, enrolled in a pregnancy study.

This chain connects TRBV7-9 to TRBJ2-3, with TRBD2 matching over 14 bases. The CDR3 runs to 15 residues. J lost 4 bases, V lost 6 bases, and 3 bases had no gene match. Germline CDR1 is SEHNR and CDR2 is FQNEAQ (reference sequence). This chain's CDR3 is CASRGLAGVADTQYF. In DNA, the CDR3 is TGTGCCAGCAGGGGACTAGCGGGAGTGGCAGATACGCAGTATTTT.

The chain links TRBV6-1 to TRBJ2-3, with D maybe TRBD1 (8 bases). The CDR3 sequence is 17 residues long. Germline CDR1 MNHNS, CDR2 SASEGT. Trimming left V 3 bases short and J 5 bases short, with 21 bases between. The CDR3 spells CASSEEGAGGGRDTQYF. Written as DNA, the CDR3 is TGTGCCAGCAGTGAGGAAGGTGCAGGGGGCGGGAGAGATACGCAGTATTTT.

The chain is built from TRBV27 and TRBJ2-7; D perhaps matches TRBD2 (5 bases). The CDR3 has 12 amino acids. The V gene lost 2 bases and the J gene lost 5 bases, with 7 bases spanning the gap. Germline V gene lookup returns CDR1 MNHEY and CDR2 SMNVEV (reference sequence). Here the CDR3 reads CASSLAGNEQYF. CDR3 DNA sequence: TGTGCCAGCAGTTTAGCGGGTAACGAGCAGTACTTC.

The V call is TRBV27, the J call TRBJ1-6, with 9 bases fitting TRBD1. The junction had 8 bases not matched to a gene; V was cut back by 4 bases and J by 1 base. CDR3 length equals 18 residues. The germline V gene encodes CDR1 MNHEY and CDR2 SMNVEV (reference sequence). Here the CDR3 DNA reads TGTGCCAGCAGTTGGACAGGGGAGCAATGGTCCTATAATTCACCCCTCCACTTT. This codes for CASSWTGEQWSYNSPLHF.

The genes are TRBV27 and TRBJ2-6, with TRBD1 matching 11 bases. The V gene's germline CDR1 is MNHEY and CDR2 SMNVEV (reference sequence). V trimming: 4 bases; J trimming: 1 base; junction bases outside the gene matches: 6. The CDR3 consists of 18 residues. The CDR3 nucleotides read TGTGCCAGCAGTTCCGGACAGGGGGCGCAGTCTGGGGCCAACGTCCTGACTTTC. This gives the protein CASSSGQGAQSGANVLTF.

This chain connects TRBV5-6 to TRBJ1-2, with D unclear. V lost 0 bases, J lost 4 bases, and 13 bases lay in between. Per germline, CDR1 SGHDT and CDR2 YYEEEE. The CDR3 extends over 15 amino acids. The CDR3 DNA is TGTGCCAGCAGCTTGGACGGAGGTTCCCGCTATGGCTACACCTTC. It yields the protein CASSLDGGSRYGYTF.

The chain carries TRBV9 and TRBJ1-2; tentative D call: TRBD1 (5 bases). The ends were cut back, 3 bases at V and 3 bases at J, with 15 bases in the middle. The germline V gene has CDR1 SGDLS and CDR2 YYNGEE. The CDR3 has 15 amino acids. The CDR3 DNA sequence: TGTGCCAGCAGCGACGGGGCCGGGAGGTACTATGGCTACACCTTC. Translated: CASSDGAGRYYGYTF.

The rearrangement links TRBV4-1 to TRBJ1-4, with no clear D. Germline values: CDR1 MGHRA, CDR2 YSYEKL. The CDR3 length is 13 residues. V gave up 1 base and J gave up 8 bases, with 8 bases separating them. CDR3 residues: CASSQGGKEKLFF. In DNA, the CDR3 is TGCGCCAGCAGCCAAGGAGGGAAGGAAAAACTGTTTTTT.

The chain is built from TRBV7-9 and TRBJ1-2; no clear D gene. Germline loops: CDR1 SEHNR, CDR2 FQNEAQ (reference sequence). Between the trimmed V and J ends, which lost 4 bases and 1 base, there was a span of 13 bases. This CDR3 spans 15 amino acids. The CDR3 spells CASSSLEGGNYGYTF. CDR3 coding DNA: TGTGCCAGCAGCTCCTTAGAGGGAGGTAACTATGGCTACACCTTC.

This rearrangement joins TRBV13 to TRBJ2-3; 14 bases are shared with TRBD2. The J segment lost 4 bases and the V segment lost 3 bases, leaving 3 bases of the junction unmatched. Germline V CDR1 and CDR2: PRHDT, FYEKMQ (reference sequence). The CDR3 has 16 residues. The CDR3 is CASSLGLAGVADTQYF. CDR3 bases: TGTGCCAGCAGCTTGGGACTAGCGGGAGTTGCAGATACGCAGTATTTT. Using reference TRBV13 and TRBJ2-3 for the parts outside the CDR3, the full variable domain is AAGVIQSPRHLIKEKRETATLKCYPIPRHDTVYWYQQGPGQDPQFLISFYEKMQSDKGSIPDRFSAQQFSDYHSELNMSSLELGDSALYFCASSLGLAGVADTQYFGPGTRLTVL.

This chain joins TRBV30 and TRBJ2-1; D perhaps matches TRBD2 (6 bases). CDR1 is GTSNPN and CDR2 is SVGIG in the germline V gene (reference sequence). CDR3 length equals 17 residues. V lost 2 bases, J lost 3 bases, and 20 bases lay in between. The CDR3 bases are TGTGCCTGGAGTCTACAATACCGGGACTGGCGCTACAATGAGCAGTTCTTC. It translates to CAWSLQYRDWRYNEQFF.

This clone has more than one count but fewer than ten. V is TRBV13 and J is TRBJ2-5; 10 positions match TRBD1. The V segment lost 4 bases and the J segment 5 bases; nucleotides outside the gene matches: 7. Germline CDR1 is PRHDT and CDR2 is FYEKMQ (reference sequence). The CDR3 sequence is 15 residues long. DNA for the CDR3: TGTGCCAGCAGCTCCGGGACAGGGGTCCTCGAGACCCAGTACTTC. Its translation: CASSSGTGVLETQYF.

The chain couples TRBV18 to TRBJ1-2; D is unresolved. Trimming took 1 base from V and 3 from J, leaving 12 bases between them. The CDR3 contains 15 residues. Germline V gene lookup returns CDR1 KGHSH and CDR2 LQKENI. DNA for the CDR3: TGTGCCAGCTCACCACAATCGGGTACACACTATGGCTACACCTTC. It specifies CASSPQSGTHYGYTF.

The CDR3 nucleotides are TGTGCCAGCAGCTTGACAGGGAACACCGGGGAGCTGTTTTTT. This codes for CASSLTGNTGELFF. This chain links TRBV7-6 with TRBJ2-2, with a weak D call TRBD1 (6 bases). V lost 3 bases to trimming and J lost 1 base, with 6 bases between them. Germline values: CDR1 SGHVS, CDR2 FNYEAQ. The CDR3 extends over 14 amino acids.

The genes are TRBV21-1 and TRBJ1-6; the table's D gene call, TRBD1, was not cross checked with the DNA. TRBV21-1 is a documented pseudogene. The CDR3 runs to 19 residues. The CDR3 DNA sequence: TGTGCCAGCAGCACAGGGGACAGGGGGAGCATTTTCTATAATTCACCCCTCCACTTT. This encodes CASSTGDRGSIFYNSPLHF.

The chain combines TRBV28 with TRBJ1-5; D perhaps matches TRBD1 (6 bases). There are 17 residues in the CDR3. The germline V gene has CDR1 MDHEN and CDR2 SYDVKM. Trimming cost V 8 bases and J 0 bases, with 20 bases left between them. DNA for the CDR3: TGTGCCAGCTATGATGTGGCAGGGGTACTTAGCAATCAGCCCCAGCATTTT. Encoded protein: CASYDVAGVLSNQPQHF.

The chain is built from TRBV11-2 and TRBJ2-7; D is possibly TRBD1 (6 bases). The CDR3 is made up of 15 amino acids. Germline V gene sequence: CDR1 SGHAT, CDR2 FQNNGV. Trimming removed 3 bases at V and 4 bases at J, with 16 bases between. In DNA, the CDR3 is TGTGCCAGCAGCTTCAGATCGGGACACGTTTACGAGCAGTACTTC. Translating gives CASSFRSGHVYEQYF.

This clone was recorded only once. The rearrangement links TRBV6-4 to TRBJ2-1; TRBD2 matches 8 bases. CDR1 is MRHNA, CDR2 SNTAGT, per germline. The CDR3 covers 16 residues. V lost 6 bases, J lost 4 bases, and 11 bases stayed unmatched. The CDR3, as DNA: TGTGCCAGCAGCGCCAAACCGGGACTAGTTTACAATGAGCAGTTCTTC. Its translation: CASSAKPGLVYNEQFF.